The 30 T cell receptor beta chains presented below share a single source sample, sequenced in a study of cytomegalovirus exposure and HLA in healthy donors. This PCR relied on a set of 60 Vbeta primers and 13 Jbeta primers. Only in-frame clones appear in the TCRdb table, and some are missing; sequencing was by immunoSEQ multiplex PCR. The repertoire holds tens of thousands of clones, with about four fifths as singletons. The sequencing input was PBMCs. The receptors were gathered from a woman in her thirties in good health and CMV-seronegative.

This clone appeared a few times. V and J are TRBV5-1 and TRBJ1-2; D is undetermined. The CDR3 runs to 13 residues. Germline V lookup: CDR1 SGHRS, CDR2 YFSETQ. V gave up 1 base and J gave up 3 bases, with 7 bases separating them. CDR3 DNA: TGCGCCAGCAGCTTGATGCCGGACTATGGCTACACCTTC. Translated: CASSLMPDYGYTF.

V gene TRBV2 combines with J gene TRBJ2-7; 8 bases are a match to TRBD2. The V and J ends lost 7 bases and 6 bases, in that order; junction bases with no gene match: 11. The CDR3 loop spans 14 amino acids. Germline CDR1 reads SNHLY; CDR2 reads FYNNEI. The CDR3 bases are TGTGCCAGCACTTCAAGCGGGAGAGCTGGCGAGCAGTACTTC. Residues: CASTSSGRAGEQYF.

The chain has TRBV6-7 and TRBJ2-1, with 13 positions matching TRBD2. TRBV6-7 is an ORF for which the function is uncertain. This CDR3 contains 17 residues. V lost 1 base, J lost 6 bases, and 6 bases stayed unmatched. CDR3 loop: CASSYFTSGRALNEQFF. CDR3 sequence (DNA): TGTGCCAGCAGTTACTTCACTAGCGGGAGGGCCCTCAATGAGCAGTTCTTC.

This chain joins TRBV6-6 and TRBJ1-1; D is perhaps TRBD1 (5 bases). Germline CDR1 reads MNHNY; CDR2 reads SVGAGI (reference sequence). The V end lost 4 bases, the J end lost 2 bases, and 8 bases lay between the germline ends. CDR3 length equals 13 residues. In nucleotides, the CDR3 is TGTGCCAGCAGTTTTGACAGCAACACTGAAGCTTTCTTT. Amino acids: CASSFDSNTEAFF.

This chain connects TRBV5-6 to TRBJ2-7, with a tentative D call TRBD2 (5 bases). CDR3 length: 14 residues. CDR1 is SGHDT and CDR2 is YYEEEE in the germline V gene. The germline V and J ends were trimmed by 4 bases and 0 bases, with 11 bases remaining between them. The CDR3 sequence is CASSPRADSYEQYF. In DNA, the CDR3 is TGTGCCAGCAGCCCGCGGGCGGACTCCTACGAGCAGTACTTC.

The chain joins TRBV19 to TRBJ2-2; D unclear. Germline loops: CDR1 LNHDA, CDR2 SQIVND (reference sequence). The ends were cut back, 5 bases at V and 0 bases at J, with 16 bases in the middle. This CDR3 region has 17 residues. The CDR3 coding sequence is TGTGCCAGTAGTTTATCCGGGTCATTCGCGAACACCGGGGAGCTGTTTTTT. It yields the protein CASSLSGSFANTGELFF.

This clone occurred a few times. The gene calls are TRBV9 and TRBJ2-1; TRBD1 might be the D (6 bases). The CDR3 totals 14 residues. In germline, CDR1 is SGDLS, CDR2 YYNGEE. Between the trimmed V and J ends, which lost 0 bases and 6 bases, there was a span of 10 bases. The CDR3 bases are TGTGCCAGCAGCGTAGGTGACAGGCCCAATGAGCAGTTCTTC. It codes for CASSVGDRPNEQFF.

The gene calls are TRBV28 and TRBJ2-7; 8 bases fit TRBD2. Germline values: CDR1 MDHEN, CDR2 SYDVKM. The CDR3 extends over 15 amino acids. Trimming at V came to 6 bases and at J to 0 bases, leaving 7 bases not matched to a gene. CDR3 sequence (DNA): TGTGCCAGCAGCCAAAGCGGGAGTCGCTCCTACGAGCAGTACTTC. It codes for CASSQSGSRSYEQYF.

The V gene is TRBV7-9, the J gene TRBJ1-2; D remains unclear. Germline CDR1 reads SEHNR; CDR2 reads FQNEAQ (reference sequence). The V end lost 1 base, the J end lost 4 bases, and 4 bases lay between the germline ends. CDR3 length equals 12 residues. The CDR3 nucleotides are TGTGCCAGCAGCTTAGGAGCCTATGGCTACACCTTC. Translation gives CASSLGAYGYTF.

This chain connects TRBV7-8 to TRBJ2-3; 8 bases line up with TRBD2. Germline assignment: CDR1 SGHVS and CDR2 FQNEAQ. J gave up 5 bases and V 4 bases, and 8 bases lay outside the gene matches. This CDR3 has 15 amino acids. The CDR3 sequence is CASSSDSGIGDTQYF. The CDR3 DNA follows: TGTGCCAGCAGCTCCGATAGCGGGATCGGAGATACGCAGTATTTT.

This chain connects TRBV6-6 to TRBJ1-2; 8 positions match TRBD1. The length of the CDR3 is 14 residues. CDR1 and CDR2 from the germline V gene are MNHNY and SVGAGI (reference sequence). Unmatched junction bases numbered 7, after V lost 5 bases and J lost 5 bases. The CDR3 protein is CASSTRTGSYGYTF. The CDR3, as DNA: TGTGCCAGCAGTACCAGGACAGGGAGTTATGGCTACACCTTC.

This clone was observed a handful of times. J is TRBJ2-1 and V is TRBV6-4, with TRBD1 matching 8 bases. V shed 4 bases and J 1 base; nucleotides not matched to a gene: 3. The V gene's germline CDR1 is MRHNA and CDR2 SNTAGT. This CDR3 region has 15 residues. The CDR3 sequence is CASSVQGGSYNEQFF. The CDR3, as DNA: TGTGCCAGCAGTGTACAGGGGGGATCCTACAATGAGCAGTTCTTC.

V is TRBV20-1 and J is TRBJ1-4; D is unresolved. CDR1 and CDR2 from the germline V gene are DFQATT and SNEGSKA (reference sequence). The CDR3 spans 11 residues. The V end was cut by 3 bases, the J end by 7 bases, with 6 bases between. In nucleotides, the CDR3 is TGCAGTGCTAGTCAGGTTGAAAAACTGTTTTTT. Protein product: CSASQVEKLFF.

The table lists this clone with a count of one. This chain uses TRBV5-4 with TRBJ2-5; TRBD1 matches 8 bases. The end of the DNA is better explained by TRBJ2-7, so the J call may be wrong. Germline V gene lookup returns CDR1 SGHNT and CDR2 YYREEE (reference sequence). The CDR3 has 14 amino acids. CDR3 amino acids: CASSWRTGSYEQYF. DNA for the CDR3: TGTGCCAGCAGCTGGCGGACAGGGTCCTACGAGCAGTACTTC.

The rearrangement uses TRBV19 and TRBJ1-1, with TRBD1 identical over 7 bases. This CDR3 comprises 13 residues. Germline V gives CDR1 LNHDA, CDR2 SQIVND (reference sequence). V was pared by 5 bases and J by 5 bases, with 5 bases of the junction left unmatched. This CDR3 reads CASSVQGGTEAFF. In DNA form, the CDR3 reads TGTGCCAGTAGTGTTCAGGGGGGAACTGAAGCTTTCTTT.

This clone is a singleton in its sample. The V gene is TRBV4-2, the J gene TRBJ2-3; 14 nucleotides agree with TRBD2. CDR1 LGHNA and CDR2 YNFKEQ come from the germline V gene. This CDR3 region has 18 residues. V was pared by 3 bases and J by 1 base, with 6 bases of the junction left unmatched. The CDR3 protein is CASSHRLAGGPGTDTQYF. The DNA for the CDR3 is TGTGCCAGCAGCCATAGACTAGCGGGAGGGCCGGGCACAGATACGCAGTATTTT.

The chain recombines TRBV4-3 with TRBJ2-7; 11 nucleotides align to TRBD2. This CDR3 region has 15 residues. The V segment lost 3 bases and the J segment 6 bases; nucleotides outside the gene matches: 7. In germline, CDR1 is LGHNA, CDR2 YSLEER. The CDR3 DNA reads as TGCGCCAGCAGCCATTTAGCGGGAGGGACAAGCGAGCAGTACTTC. As protein: CASSHLAGGTSEQYF.

The sample holds a few counts of this clone. The chain employs TRBV19 and TRBJ1-1, with no clear D. Germline V CDR1 and CDR2: LNHDA, SQIVND (reference sequence). Trimming removed 0 bases at V and 1 base at J, with 3 bases between. The CDR3 has 13 residues. The CDR3, as DNA: TGTGCCAGTAGTATAGACGGGAACACTGAAGCTTTCTTT. It translates to CASSIDGNTEAFF.

This rearrangement joins TRBV11-2 to TRBJ2-5; D is uncertain. This CDR3 has 11 amino acids. In germline, CDR1 is SGHAT, CDR2 FQNNGV. The ends were cut back, 3 bases at V and 4 bases at J, with 3 bases in the middle. The CDR3 reads CASSFGETQYF. The CDR3 coding sequence is TGTGCCAGCAGCTTCGGAGAGACCCAGTACTTC.

The rearrangement uses TRBV2 and TRBJ1-4; weak D call: TRBD1 (5 bases). V was cut by 1 base and J by 0 bases, with 15 bases left in between. CDR1 and CDR2 (germline): SNHLY, FYNNEI. The CDR3 consists of 18 residues. Here the CDR3 reads CASSEGRQSVATNEKLFF. The CDR3 DNA is TGTGCCAGCAGTGAAGGGCGACAGTCCGTTGCAACTAATGAAAAACTGTTTTTT. Full variable domain (outside the CDR3, taken from reference TRBV2 and TRBJ1-4): EPEVTQTPSHQVTQMGQEVILRCVPISNHLYFYWYRQILGQKVEFLVSFYNNEISEKSEIFDDQFSVERPDGSNFTLKIRSTKLEDSAMYFCASSEGRQSVATNEKLFFGSGTQLSVL.

This clone was counted a single time. V is TRBV5-1 and J is TRBJ2-2, with TRBD1 as a possible D gene (5 bases). Between the trimmed V and J ends, which lost 4 bases and 7 bases, there was a span of 14 bases. The CDR3 has 14 amino acids. Germline V gives CDR1 SGHRS, CDR2 YFSETQ. This chain's CDR3 is CASSTSTDSGELFF. The CDR3, as DNA: TGCGCCAGCAGCACCTCCACTGACAGCGGGGAGCTGTTTTTT.

This clone showed up just a few times. This chain uses TRBV2 with TRBJ2-1; D is ambiguous. Germline CDR1 and CDR2: SNHLY and FYNNEI. V lost 6 bases to trimming and J lost 15 bases, with 18 bases between them. The CDR3 consists of 12 residues. The CDR3 DNA follows: TGTGCCAGCAGAAGTCACAGTAACCCTCCGTTCTTC. This translates into CASRSHSNPPFF.

The gene calls are TRBV9 and TRBJ2-1; TRBD2 agrees at 7 bases. V gave up 4 bases and J gave up 3 bases; unmatched junction bases: 7. CDR1 SGDLS and CDR2 YYNGEE come from the germline V gene. CDR3 length: 15 amino acids. The CDR3 sequence is CASSLTSHGYNEQFF. In nucleotides, the CDR3 is TGTGCCAGCAGCTTGACTAGCCACGGCTACAATGAGCAGTTCTTC.

The chain recombines TRBV19 with TRBJ2-7, with TRBD2 identical over 7 bases. Germline values: CDR1 LNHDA, CDR2 SQIVND (reference sequence). The CDR3 consists of 17 residues. V lost 4 bases and J lost 7; bases outside the gene matches: 19. The DNA for the CDR3 is TGTGCCAGTAGTACGGGACTATATCCCTCGGCGCTGGAGGAGCAGTACTTC. Residues: CASSTGLYPSALEEQYF.

The chain uses TRBV9 and TRBJ2-1; 14 positions agree with TRBD2. With V trimmed by 3 bases and J by 9 bases, 2 bases remained unmatched. In germline, CDR1 is SGDLS, CDR2 YYNGEE. This CDR3 contains 14 residues. The DNA of the CDR3 is TGTGCCAGCAGCGCGGGACTAGCGGGAGTTGAGCAGTTCTTC. This encodes CASSAGLAGVEQFF.

The chain joins TRBV19 to TRBJ2-3, with 8 bases matching TRBD2. The V gene end was trimmed by 7 bases and the J gene end by 0 bases; junction bases not matched to a gene: 3. The CDR3 is 14 residues long. Germline values: CDR1 LNHDA, CDR2 SQIVND (reference sequence). CDR3 sequence: CASKTGGSTDTQYF. The CDR3 bases are TGTGCCAGTAAGACGGGAGGGAGCACAGATACGCAGTATTTT. Full variable domain (missing parts from reference TRBV19 and TRBJ2-3): DGGITQSPKYLFRKEGQNVTLSCEQNLNHDAMYWYRQDPGQGLRLIYYSQIVNDFQKGDIAEGYSVSREKKESFPLTVTSAQKNPTAFYLCASKTGGSTDTQYFGPGTRLTVL.

The chain combines TRBV21-1 with TRBJ1-2; the table's TRBD1 call for D was not verified on the DNA. TRBV21-1 is labeled a pseudogene. The CDR3 loop spans 10 amino acids. Here the CDR3 DNA reads TGTGGACAGGGGTTGTATGGCTACACCTTC. Translating gives CGQGLYGYTF.

The count of this clone is one. The chain joins TRBV9 to TRBJ1-5; D unresolved. Trimming took off 4 bases at V and 0 bases at J, with 5 bases between the two ends. Germline CDR1 and CDR2: SGDLS and YYNGEE. There are 13 residues in the CDR3. The CDR3 loop reads CASSFNSNQPQHF. CDR3 in DNA: TGTGCCAGCAGCTTTAATAGCAATCAGCCCCAGCATTTT.

The CDR3 spells CASAQAGGHTDTQYF. CDR3 nucleotides: TGCGCCAGCGCCCAAGCGGGAGGGCACACAGATACGCAGTATTTT. The rearrangement joins TRBV4-1 to TRBJ2-3; 10 nucleotides match TRBD2. The CDR3 sequence is 15 residues long. The V gene's germline CDR1 is MGHRA and CDR2 YSYEKL. V shed 8 bases, J shed 2 bases, and the junction held 7 bases outside the gene matches.

J is TRBJ2-3 and V is TRBV9; a weak D match, TRBD1 (6 bases). There are 18 residues in the CDR3. V lost 0 bases, J lost 0 bases, and 17 bases lay in between. Germline V CDR1 and CDR2: SGDLS, YYNGEE. In DNA form, the CDR3 reads TGTGCCAGCAGCGTAGCCGGGGCCCGGACAGCTAGCACAGATACGCAGTATTTT. Translating it yields CASSVAGARTASTDTQYF.